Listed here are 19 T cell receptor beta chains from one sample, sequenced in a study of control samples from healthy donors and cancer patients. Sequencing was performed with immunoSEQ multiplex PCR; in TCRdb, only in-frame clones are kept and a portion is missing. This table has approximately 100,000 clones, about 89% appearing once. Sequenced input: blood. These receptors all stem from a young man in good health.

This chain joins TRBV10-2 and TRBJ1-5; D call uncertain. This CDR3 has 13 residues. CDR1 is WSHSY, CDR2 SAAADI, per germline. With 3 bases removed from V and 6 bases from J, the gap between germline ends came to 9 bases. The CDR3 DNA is TGCGCCAGCAGTGACCCCGTGAGTCAGCCCCAGCATTTT. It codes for CASSDPVSQPQHF.

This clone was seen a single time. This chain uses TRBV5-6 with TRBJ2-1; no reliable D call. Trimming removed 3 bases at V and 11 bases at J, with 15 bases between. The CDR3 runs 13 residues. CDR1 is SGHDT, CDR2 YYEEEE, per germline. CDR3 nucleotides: TGTGCCAGCAGCTCCCTTGGAGCGAACCAGCAGTTCTTC. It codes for CASSSLGANQQFF.

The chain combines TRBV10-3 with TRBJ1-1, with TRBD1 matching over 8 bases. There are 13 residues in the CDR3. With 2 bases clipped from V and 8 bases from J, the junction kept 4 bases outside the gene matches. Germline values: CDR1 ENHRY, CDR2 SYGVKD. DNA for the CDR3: TGTGCCATCAGTGAGGGCAGGGGGCGAGAAGCTTTCTTT. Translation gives CAISEGRGREAFF.

Here the CDR3 reads CAWIKGQGGQETQYF. For the CDR3, the DNA is TGTGCCTGGATCAAGGGACAGGGAGGACAAGAGACCCAGTACTTC. The chain links TRBV30 to TRBJ2-5; 9 nucleotides agree with TRBD1. The junction had 8 bases not matched to a gene; V was cut back by 4 bases and J by 2 bases. This CDR3 is 15 amino acids long. The germline V gene encodes CDR1 GTSNPN and CDR2 SVGIG (reference sequence).

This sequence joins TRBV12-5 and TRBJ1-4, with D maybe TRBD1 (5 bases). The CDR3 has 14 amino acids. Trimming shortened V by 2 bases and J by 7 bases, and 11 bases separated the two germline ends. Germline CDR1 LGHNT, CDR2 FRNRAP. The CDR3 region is CASGLSGYSEKLFF. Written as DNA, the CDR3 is TGTGCTAGTGGTTTGTCAGGGTATAGTGAAAAACTGTTTTTT.

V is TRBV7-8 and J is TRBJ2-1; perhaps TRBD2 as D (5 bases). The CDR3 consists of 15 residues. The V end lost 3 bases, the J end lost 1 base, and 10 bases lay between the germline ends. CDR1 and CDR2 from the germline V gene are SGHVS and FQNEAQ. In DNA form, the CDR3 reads TGTGCCAGCAGCTTCCGGGGAATGTCCTACAATGAGCAGTTCTTC. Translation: CASSFRGMSYNEQFF.

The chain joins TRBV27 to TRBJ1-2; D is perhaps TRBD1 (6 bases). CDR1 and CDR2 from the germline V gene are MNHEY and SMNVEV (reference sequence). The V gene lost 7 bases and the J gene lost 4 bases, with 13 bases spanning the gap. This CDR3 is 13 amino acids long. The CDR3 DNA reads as TGTGCCAGCAACGGGGGCGTCGGCTATGGCTACACCTTC. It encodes CASNGGVGYGYTF.

The DNA of the CDR3 is TGTGCCAGCAGCCAGGGACTAGGAGAGACCCAGTACTTC. Translating it yields CASSQGLGETQYF. The chain is built from TRBV7-8 and TRBJ2-5, with TRBD2 matching 8 bases. J lost 4 bases, V lost 5 bases, and 3 bases had no gene match. Germline V gene lookup returns CDR1 SGHVS and CDR2 FQNEAQ. CDR3 length: 13 amino acids.

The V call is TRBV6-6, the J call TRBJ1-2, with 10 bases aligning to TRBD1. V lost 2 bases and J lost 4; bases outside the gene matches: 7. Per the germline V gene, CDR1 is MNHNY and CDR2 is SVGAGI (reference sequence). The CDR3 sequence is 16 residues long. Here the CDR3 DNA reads TGTGCCAGCAGTTACCCCTGGACAGGGGGTATCTATGGCTACACCTTC. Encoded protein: CASSYPWTGGIYGYTF.

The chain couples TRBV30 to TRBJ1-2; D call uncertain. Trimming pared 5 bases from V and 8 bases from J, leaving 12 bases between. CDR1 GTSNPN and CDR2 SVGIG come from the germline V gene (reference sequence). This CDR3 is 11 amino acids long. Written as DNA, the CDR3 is TGTGCCTGGGGACCCTTCCGAGGCTACACCTTC. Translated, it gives CAWGPFRGYTF.

CDR3 region: CASSFAGASTDTQYF. The CDR3 nucleotides read TGTGCCAGCAGTTTTGCGGGGGCTAGCACAGATACGCAGTATTTT. This chain links TRBV6-5 with TRBJ2-3; a weak D match, TRBD2 (7 bases). The CDR3 sequence is 15 residues long. Germline V gives CDR1 MNHEY, CDR2 SVGAGI. V lost 4 bases and J lost 0, with 11 bases in between.

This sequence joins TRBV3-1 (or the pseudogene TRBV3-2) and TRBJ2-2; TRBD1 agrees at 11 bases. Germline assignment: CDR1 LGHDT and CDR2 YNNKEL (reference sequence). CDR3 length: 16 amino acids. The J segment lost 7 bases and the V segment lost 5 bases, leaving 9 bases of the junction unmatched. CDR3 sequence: CASSSRTGGSNGELFF. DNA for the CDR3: TGTGCCAGCAGCTCTCGGACAGGGGGCTCTAACGGGGAGCTGTTTTTT.

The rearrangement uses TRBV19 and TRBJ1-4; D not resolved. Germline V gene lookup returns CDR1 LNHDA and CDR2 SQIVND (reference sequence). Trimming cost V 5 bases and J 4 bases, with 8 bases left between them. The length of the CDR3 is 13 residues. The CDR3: CASSPVGNEKLFF. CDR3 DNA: TGTGCCAGTAGTCCGGTGGGTAATGAAAAACTGTTTTTT.

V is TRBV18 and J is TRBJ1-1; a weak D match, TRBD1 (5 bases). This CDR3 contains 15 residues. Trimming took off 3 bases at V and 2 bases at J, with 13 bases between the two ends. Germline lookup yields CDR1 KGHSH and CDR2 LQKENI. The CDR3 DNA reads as TGTGCCAGCTCACCTACCGGGGCCGGAAACACTGAAGCTTTCTTT. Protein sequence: CASSPTGAGNTEAFF. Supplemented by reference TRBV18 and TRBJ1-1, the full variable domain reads NAGVMQNPRHLVRRRGQEARLRCSPMKGHSHVYWYRQLPEEGLKFMVYLQKENIIDESGMPKERFSAEFPKEGPSILRIQQVVRGDSAAYFCASSPTGAGNTEAFFGQGTRLTVV.

In DNA, the CDR3 is TGCAGCGTTGACTGGACAGAGAGCTCCTACGAGCAGTACGTC. Translation gives CSVDWTESSYEQYV. The rearrangement uses TRBV29-1 and TRBJ2-7, with D possibly being TRBD1 (6 bases). V gave up 3 bases and J gave up 0 bases, with 12 bases separating them. The CDR3 runs 14 residues. Germline V gene data show CDR1 as SQVTM and CDR2 as ANQGSEA.

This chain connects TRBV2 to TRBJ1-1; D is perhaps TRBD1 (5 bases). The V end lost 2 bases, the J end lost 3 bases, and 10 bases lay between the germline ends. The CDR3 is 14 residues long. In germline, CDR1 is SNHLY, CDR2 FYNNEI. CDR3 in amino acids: CASSESGGYTEAFF. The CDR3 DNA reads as TGTGCCAGCAGTGAATCGGGGGGGTACACTGAAGCTTTCTTT.

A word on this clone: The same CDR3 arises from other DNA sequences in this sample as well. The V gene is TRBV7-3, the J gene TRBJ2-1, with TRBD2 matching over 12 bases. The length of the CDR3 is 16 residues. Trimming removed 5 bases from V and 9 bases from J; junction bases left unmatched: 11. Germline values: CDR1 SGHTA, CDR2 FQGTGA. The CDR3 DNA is TGTGCCAGCAGCAAAACGCGTCTAGCGGGGGGGGTTGAGCAGTTCTTC. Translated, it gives CASSKTRLAGGVEQFF.

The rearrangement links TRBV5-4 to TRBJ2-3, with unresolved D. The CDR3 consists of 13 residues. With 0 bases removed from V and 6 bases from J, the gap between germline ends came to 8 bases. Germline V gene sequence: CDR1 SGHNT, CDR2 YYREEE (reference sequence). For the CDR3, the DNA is TGTGCCAGCAGCTTGGTAGCACCGGATACGCAGTATTTT. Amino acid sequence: CASSLVAPDTQYF.

DNA for the CDR3: TGTGCCAGCAGTTTCAATCGACTAGCGGGGGCAGATACGCAGTATTTT. It encodes CASSFNRLAGADTQYF. The gene calls are TRBV28 and TRBJ2-3; TRBD2 matches 12 bases. From germline, CDR1 is MDHEN and CDR2 SYDVKM. The ends lost 3 bases at V and 4 bases at J; junction bases unmatched: 5. The CDR3 consists of 16 residues.